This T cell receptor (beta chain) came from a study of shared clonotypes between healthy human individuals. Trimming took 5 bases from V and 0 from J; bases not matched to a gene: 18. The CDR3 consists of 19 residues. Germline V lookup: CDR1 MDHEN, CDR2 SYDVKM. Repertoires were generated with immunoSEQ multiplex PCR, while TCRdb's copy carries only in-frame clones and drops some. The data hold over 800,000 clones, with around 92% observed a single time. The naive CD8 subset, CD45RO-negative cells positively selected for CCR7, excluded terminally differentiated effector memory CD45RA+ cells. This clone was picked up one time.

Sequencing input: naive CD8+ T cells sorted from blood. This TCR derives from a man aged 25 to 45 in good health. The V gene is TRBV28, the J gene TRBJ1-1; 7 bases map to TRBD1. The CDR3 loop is CASSLPVEGAVIMNTEAFF. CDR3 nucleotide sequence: TGTGCCAGCAGTCTACCCGTGGAGGGGGCGGTAATAATGAACACTGAAGCTTTCTTT.